The 31 T cell receptor beta chains below were found in one sample sequenced in a study of vaccination and CD4 T cells after COVID-19. Treatment specified: approximately nine-day PBMC culture with coronavirus spike peptide pools or control peptides (ViraFEST assay). According to the study, CD4+ T cells from the unexposed donor were gathered ahead of the COVID-19 pandemic (2011-2018). Antigens of these TCRs are unknown. The Oncomine TCR Beta short-read assay was what sequenced the DNA obtained from cultured CD4+ T cells. Genomic DNA from cultured CD4+ T cells was extracted. MiXCR, applied by TCRdb to the PCR reads, yields one record per CDR3 protein. The profile shows around 6,900 distinct CDR3 sequences, around 35% of them singletons. Sequenced material: CD4+ T cells from blood, cultured in vitro. Every receptor here comes from a human donor in good health.

The chain joins TRBV29-1 to TRBJ1-1; no clear D gene. V shed 7 bases and J shed 1 base, with 10 bases lying between them. The germline V gene has CDR1 SQVTM and CDR2 ANQGSEA. The CDR3 covers 12 residues. DNA of the CDR3: TGCAGCGGTAGAGGCCCGAACACTGAAGCTTTCTTT. Its protein is CSGRGPNTEAFF. Looking up the rest from reference TRBV29-1 and TRBJ1-1 gives the full variable domain: SAVISQKPSRDICQRGTSLTIQCQVDSQVTMMFWYRQQPGQSLTLIATANQGSEATYESGFVIDKFPISRPNLTFSTLTVSNMSPEDSSIYLCSGRGPNTEAFFGQGTRLTVV.

The rearrangement links TRBV7-2 to TRBJ2-2; no firm D call. The CDR3 runs to 15 residues. CDR1 is SGHTA, CDR2 FQGNSA, per germline. V dropped 1 base and J dropped 1 base, with 7 bases sitting between them. CDR3 loop: CASSLGPWNTGELFF. DNA for the CDR3: TGTGCCAGCAGCTTAGGTCCCTGGAACACCGGGGAGCTGTTTTTT.

The chain carries TRBV29-1 and TRBJ2-1, with 8 bases fitting TRBD1. Germline values: CDR1 SQVTM, CDR2 ANQGSEA. Losses at the gene ends were 4 bases for V and 6 bases for J; bases not matched to a gene: 8. The CDR3 runs 14 residues. This CDR3 is CSVVLGQGSNEQFF. In DNA, the CDR3 is TGCAGCGTTGTACTTGGACAGGGCAGCAATGAGCAGTTCTTC.

V usage is TRBV6-2 or TRBV6-3 and J usage is TRBJ2-5; 9 nucleotides match TRBD1. Germline V gene sequence: CDR1 MNHEY, CDR2 SVGEGT. V gave up 2 bases and J gave up 6 bases; unmatched junction bases: 4. CDR3 length equals 14 residues. The CDR3 is CASSYGTGTKTQYF. Written as DNA, the CDR3 is TGTGCCAGCAGTTACGGGACAGGGACCAAGACCCAGTACTTC.

This clonotype turned up a few times. The CDR3 sequence is CASSIVKSEQYF. The CDR3 DNA follows: TGTGCCAGTAGTATAGTGAAGTCCGAGCAGTACTTC. The chain employs TRBV19 and TRBJ2-7, with D unresolved. This CDR3 has 12 residues. V was shortened by 1 base and J by 6 bases, with 7 bases between the two germline ends. Looked up from germline, CDR1 is LNHDA and CDR2 is SQIVND (reference sequence).

This chain uses TRBV7-3 with TRBJ2-5; D ambiguous. The CDR3 is made up of 14 amino acids. Germline CDR1 and CDR2: SGHTA and FQGTGA. Between the trimmed V and J ends, which lost 1 base and 1 base, there was a span of 7 bases. The CDR3, as DNA: TGTGCCAGCAGCTTAAGCGTTACCCAAGAGACCCAGTACTTC. Translated: CASSLSVTQETQYF.

The rearrangement links TRBV20-1 to TRBJ2-1, with TRBD2 identical over 8 bases. The junction had 11 bases not matched to a gene; V was cut back by 8 bases and J by 5 bases. CDR3 size: 14 residues. Germline lookup yields CDR1 DFQATT and CDR2 SNEGSKA (reference sequence). The CDR3 coding sequence is TGCAGTACATACCGAGCGGGAGAAAACAATGAGCAGTTCTTC. Translated, it gives CSTYRAGENNEQFF.

This clonotype was seen a handful of times. The rearrangement uses TRBV21-1 and TRBJ2-1. TRBV21-1 is given as a pseudogene. This CDR3 has 14 amino acids. The CDR3 DNA is TGTGCCAGCAGCCTCTTCGACCCGAAGAATGAGCAGTTCTTC. It yields the protein CASSLFDPKNEQFF.

CDR3 residues: CSVDLGGGSYNEQFF. Written as DNA, the CDR3 is TGCAGCGTTGATCTCGGTGGTGGCTCCTACAATGAGCAGTTCTTC. The chain joins TRBV29-1 to TRBJ2-1; no firm D call. Trimming left V 3 bases short and J 0 bases short, with 12 bases between. This CDR3 has 15 amino acids. The germline gives CDR1 SQVTM, CDR2 ANQGSEA.

The chain joins TRBV27 to TRBJ2-7; TRBD2 aligns across 7 bases. This CDR3 contains 16 residues. CDR1 and CDR2 from the germline V gene are MNHEY and SMNVEV (reference sequence). The V gene end was trimmed by 5 bases and the J gene end by 3 bases; junction bases not matched to a gene: 13. The chain's CDR3 is CASSPQGGGTLYEQYF. DNA of the CDR3: TGTGCCAGCAGTCCCCAAGGCGGGGGTACGCTCTACGAGCAGTACTTC.

The CDR3 DNA reads TGCAGCGCCACGCTCCCCGGGGAGCTGTTTTTT. This codes for CSATLPGELFF. This chain uses TRBV29-1 with TRBJ2-2; D gene uncertain. Trimming left V 7 bases short and J 6 bases short, with 9 bases between. From germline, CDR1 is SQVTM and CDR2 ANQGSEA. The CDR3 extends over 11 amino acids.

The chain recombines TRBV20-1 with TRBJ2-1; 11 nucleotides match TRBD2. V was pared by 5 bases and J by 4 bases, with 10 bases of the junction left unmatched. The CDR3 has 16 residues. Germline lookup yields CDR1 DFQATT and CDR2 SNEGSKA (reference sequence). In nucleotides, the CDR3 is TGCAGTGCTGATAATAGCGGGAGGGGAGCTTACAATGAGCAGTTCTTC. It yields the protein CSADNSGRGAYNEQFF.

This clonotype showed up just a few times. The chain recombines TRBV28 with TRBJ1-5; 7 bases match TRBD1. The CDR3 has 15 amino acids. The germline V gene encodes CDR1 MDHEN and CDR2 SYDVKM. The V and J ends lost 6 bases and 2 bases, in that order; junction bases with no gene match: 7. CDR3 DNA sequence: TGTGCCAGCAGGAAACAGGGGCAAGGCAATCAGCCCCAGCATTTT. Translation: CASRKQGQGNQPQHF.

This clonotype has only a few counts. The V and J genes are TRBV27 and TRBJ1-1; the D is unclear. The CDR3 loop spans 13 amino acids. From germline, CDR1 is MNHEY and CDR2 SMNVEV (reference sequence). The germline V and J ends were trimmed by 6 bases and 5 bases, with 13 bases remaining between them. The CDR3 region has the DNA TGTGCCAGCAGCTCTAGGCGGGGTACTGAAGCTTTCTTT. Amino acid sequence: CASSSRRGTEAFF.

CDR3 region: CASSPGPGVWLETQYF. CDR3 nucleotide sequence: TGTGCCAGCAGCCCGGGCCCAGGGGTGTGGTTGGAGACCCAGTACTTC. The chain combines TRBV14 with TRBJ2-5, with a weak D call TRBD1 (6 bases). Germline-derived CDR1 and CDR2 are SGHDN and FVKESK. V gave up 4 bases and J gave up 5 bases, with 20 bases separating them. This CDR3 has 16 residues. Based on the CDR3 plus reference TRBV14 and TRBJ2-5, the full variable domain is EAGVTQFPSHSVIEKGQTVTLRCDPISGHDNLYWYRRVMGKEIKFLLHFVKESKQDESGMPNNRFLAERTGGTYSTLKVQPAELEDSGVYFCASSPGPGVWLETQYFGPGTRLLVL.

V is TRBV20-1 and J is TRBJ2-1, with TRBD2 matching 9 bases. CDR3 length: 14 residues. Germline CDR1 and CDR2: DFQATT and SNEGSKA (reference sequence). Trimming at V came to 5 bases and at J to 9 bases, leaving 11 bases not matched to a gene. DNA for the CDR3: TGCAGTGCTCCCCTAGCGGGAAGGTTTGGTGAGCAGTTCTTC. Translated, it gives CSAPLAGRFGEQFF.

V and J are TRBV4-3 and TRBJ1-4, with 8 bases fitting TRBD1. The CDR3 consists of 16 residues. Germline V gene data show CDR1 as LGHNA and CDR2 as YSLEER. With V trimmed by 1 base and J by 2 bases, 3 bases remained unmatched. The CDR3 loop is CASSQGGQGTNEKLFF. The CDR3 nucleotides are TGCGCCAGCAGCCAAGGAGGACAGGGCACTAATGAAAAACTGTTTTTT.

The V gene is TRBV21-1, the J gene TRBJ2-5; the table's D call, TRBD1, was not checked against the DNA. TRBV21-1 is an annotated pseudogene. The CDR3 runs to 17 residues. The CDR3 region has the DNA TGTGCCAGCAGCAAAGAATCAGCCACAGGGGAACAAGAGACCCAGTACTTC. It encodes CASSKESATGEQETQYF.

There are a few counts of this clonotype. The chain couples TRBV7-2 to TRBJ2-2; D is uncertain. This CDR3 is built from 15 residues. Germline CDR1 reads SGHTA; CDR2 reads FQGNSA. Trimming left V 1 base short and J 5 bases short, with 11 bases between. The CDR3 sequence is CASSLELGLTGELFF. The CDR3 DNA reads as TGTGCCAGCAGCTTAGAGTTGGGTTTGACCGGGGAGCTGTTTTTT.

The chain uses TRBV20-1 and TRBJ2-2; TRBD1 aligns across 7 bases. The trim removed 0 bases at V and 7 bases at J, leaving 2 bases unmatched. The CDR3 has 13 residues. Germline values: CDR1 DFQATT, CDR2 SNEGSKA (reference sequence). The CDR3 loop is CSAREQGSGELFF. The CDR3, as DNA: TGCAGTGCTAGAGAACAGGGGAGCGGGGAGCTGTTTTTT.

This clonotype was detected only a few times. The V call is TRBV25-1, the J call TRBJ1-6; TRBD1 aligns across 11 bases. Trimming cost V 6 bases and J 12 bases; bases outside gene matches: 4. Germline CDR1 reads MGHDK; CDR2 reads SYGVNS. The CDR3 is 13 amino acids. The CDR3 protein is CASRGQGGVPLHF. Written as DNA, the CDR3 is TGTGCCAGCAGGGGACAGGGGGGAGTACCCCTCCACTTT.

J is TRBJ2-7 and V is TRBV11-2; no clear D gene. Germline V CDR1 and CDR2: SGHAT, FQNNGV. This CDR3 has 12 residues. Trimming cost V 1 base and J 9 bases, with 10 bases left between them. Here the CDR3 reads CASSLGSRRQYF. The DNA of the CDR3 is TGTGCCAGCAGCTTAGGGTCCAGGAGGCAGTACTTC.

The rearrangement links TRBV7-2 to TRBJ2-7; 8 bases line up with TRBD1. Per the germline V gene, CDR1 is SGHTA and CDR2 is FQGNSA. V lost 3 bases to trimming and J lost 2 bases; unmatched junction nucleotides: 6. The CDR3 sequence is 15 residues long. The CDR3 bases are TGTGCCAGCAGCTTTGGGACAGGAGTACCCTACGAGCAGTACTTC. Translated: CASSFGTGVPYEQYF.

V is TRBV6-1 and J is TRBJ1-3; no definite D call. V lost 6 bases to trimming and J lost 1 base, with 10 bases between them. The CDR3 length is 14 residues. Looked up from germline, CDR1 is MNHNS and CDR2 is SASEGT. The CDR3 is CASSPGPSGNTIYF. Written as DNA, the CDR3 is TGTGCCAGCAGCCCCGGACCATCTGGAAACACCATATATTTT.

This clonotype was seen a handful of times. The rearrangement uses TRBV20-1 and TRBJ1-1, with a tentative D call TRBD1 (6 bases). From germline, CDR1 is DFQATT and CDR2 SNEGSKA (reference sequence). Between the trimmed V and J ends, which lost 4 bases and 3 bases, there was a span of 9 bases. The CDR3 covers 12 residues. The CDR3 nucleotides are TGCAGTGCTAAACAGGGAGACACTGAAGCTTTCTTT. This translates into CSAKQGDTEAFF.

This clonotype has a handful of counts. V gene TRBV27 combines with J gene TRBJ1-1; 9 nucleotides align to TRBD1. The CDR3 has 15 residues. Unmatched junction bases numbered 8, after V lost 8 bases and J lost 1 base. Germline loops: CDR1 MNHEY, CDR2 SMNVEV (reference sequence). Here the CDR3 DNA reads TGTGCCAGCGGAAGATGGGACAGGGCGAACACTGAAGCTTTCTTT. Residues: CASGRWDRANTEAFF.

This clonotype was counted a few times. V gene TRBV6-5 combines with J gene TRBJ2-3; D uncertain. V lost 1 base and J lost 2, with 7 bases in between. Germline-derived CDR1 and CDR2 are MNHEY and SVGAGI. The CDR3 totals 14 residues. Written as DNA, the CDR3 is TGTGCCAGCAGTTACTTAGCAAACACAGATACGCAGTATTTT. Translation gives CASSYLANTDTQYF.

The chain combines TRBV28 with TRBJ2-1; 13 nucleotides match TRBD2. V lost 7 bases, J lost 1 base, and 10 bases stayed unmatched. Germline V gene lookup returns CDR1 MDHEN and CDR2 SYDVKM. CDR3 size: 18 residues. CDR3 nucleotide sequence: TGTGCCAGCACCTCCGGGACTAGCGGGATGATGTCCTACAATGAGCAGTTCTTC. Amino acids: CASTSGTSGMMSYNEQFF. Based on the CDR3 plus reference TRBV28 and TRBJ2-1, the full variable domain is DVKVTQSSRYLVKRTGEKVFLECVQDMDHENMFWYRQDPGLGLRLIYFSYDVKMKEKGDIPEGYSVSREKKERFSLILESASTNQTSMYLCASTSGTSGMMSYNEQFFGPGTRLTVL.

About this clonotype itself: The CDR3 does not close with the conserved phenylalanine or tryptophan, likely indicating a read error. This sequence joins TRBV18 and TRBJ2-7; 8 nucleotides align to TRBD1. Looked up from germline, CDR1 is KGHSH and CDR2 is LQKENI. Trimming cost V 1 base and J 5 bases; bases outside gene matches: 7. The CDR3 runs 15 residues. The CDR3, as DNA: TGTGCCAGCTCACCACTGGACAGGGAAGGCCACGAGCAGTACTAC. This codes for CASSPLDREGHEQYY.

The chain recombines TRBV5-6 with TRBJ1-2; the D is unclear. This CDR3 has 17 amino acids. The V end lost 0 bases, the J end lost 0 bases, and 15 bases lay between the germline ends. Per germline, CDR1 SGHDT and CDR2 YYEEEE. The CDR3: CASSLGQVPLANYGYTF. Here the CDR3 DNA reads TGTGCCAGCAGCTTGGGGCAGGTGCCGCTGGCTAACTATGGCTACACCTTC.

The gene calls are TRBV7-2 and TRBJ1-3; TRBD1 might be the D (5 bases). The V and J ends lost 1 base and 4 bases respectively, with 8 bases between them. The CDR3 loop spans 14 amino acids. Germline V gene sequence: CDR1 SGHTA, CDR2 FQGNSA. CDR3 protein: CASSLGGMGNTIYF. In DNA form, the CDR3 reads TGTGCCAGCAGCTTAGGGGGCATGGGAAACACCATATATTTT.